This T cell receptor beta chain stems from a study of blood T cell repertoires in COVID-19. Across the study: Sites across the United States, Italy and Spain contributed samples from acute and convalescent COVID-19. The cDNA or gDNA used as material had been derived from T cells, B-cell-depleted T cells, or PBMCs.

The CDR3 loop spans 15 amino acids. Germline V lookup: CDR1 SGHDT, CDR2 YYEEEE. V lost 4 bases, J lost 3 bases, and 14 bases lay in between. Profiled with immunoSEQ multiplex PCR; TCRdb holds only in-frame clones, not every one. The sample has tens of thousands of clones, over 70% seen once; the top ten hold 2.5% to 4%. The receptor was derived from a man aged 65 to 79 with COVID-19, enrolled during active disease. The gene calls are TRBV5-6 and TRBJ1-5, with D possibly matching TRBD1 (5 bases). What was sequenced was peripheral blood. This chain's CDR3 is CASSTLTANNQPQHF. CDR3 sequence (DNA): TGTGCCAGCAGCACCCTGACAGCTAACAATCAGCCCCAGCATTTT.